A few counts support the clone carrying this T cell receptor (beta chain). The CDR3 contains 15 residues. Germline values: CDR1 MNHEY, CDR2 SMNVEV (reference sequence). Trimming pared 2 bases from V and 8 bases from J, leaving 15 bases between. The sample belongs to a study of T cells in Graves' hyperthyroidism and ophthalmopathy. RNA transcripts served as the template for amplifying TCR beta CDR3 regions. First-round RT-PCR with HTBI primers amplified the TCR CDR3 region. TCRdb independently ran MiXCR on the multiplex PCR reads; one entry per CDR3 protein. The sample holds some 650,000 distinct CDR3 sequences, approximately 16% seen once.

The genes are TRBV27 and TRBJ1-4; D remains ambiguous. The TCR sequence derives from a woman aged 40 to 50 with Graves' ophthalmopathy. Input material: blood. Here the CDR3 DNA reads TGTGCCAGCAGTTTAGGACCTACCGCCGCGGAAAAACTGTTTTTT. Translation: CASSLGPTAAEKLFF.